These T cell receptor beta chains were read from a single sample in a study of cytomegalovirus exposure and HLA in healthy donors. Profiling relied on immunoSEQ multiplex PCR, and the TCRdb table lists in-frame clones only, not all of them. This table holds 25,000 to 30,000 clones, about three fifths found once. Sequencing was performed on PBMCs. The receptors derive from a male donor in good health and CMV-seropositive. Each CDR3 is given with its conserved first and last residue. Some rows mark clone size as missing; the rest say once, few, many or name a class of expanded clone.

V: TRBV15; size: few; CDR3: CATSRDRAGGPGDTQYF
V: TRBV25-1; size: NA; CDR3: CASNQNGYTF
V: TRBV28; size: NA; CDR3: CASSSGDRSYNEQFF
V: TRBV7-9; size: NA; CDR3: CASSSWTGVSKNIQYF
V: TRBV30; size: medium-sized; CDR3: CAWSVSLIGAYEQYF
V: TRBV7-3; size: NA; CDR3: CASSSAPKPDTQYF
V: TRBV7-9; size: many; CDR3: CASSLSQGGDEKLFF
V: TRBV27; size: once; CDR3: CASSASVREQYF
V: TRBV5-1; size: NA; CDR3: CASSLEGIPGLAGHRDEQYF
V: TRBV14; size: NA; CDR3: CASSRNRAGTDTQYF
V: TRBV29-1; size: few; CDR3: CSVYRENTEAFF
V: TRBV5-1; size: few; CDR3: CASSLSGGSYEQYF
V: TRBV6-5; size: few; CDR3: CASSYSPGQVKAFF
V: TRBV7-7; size: few; CDR3: CASSLVGEGYVYEQYF
V: TRBV6-1; size: few; CDR3: CASSHEGLAGEEEYF
V: TRBV19; size: few; CDR3: CASSTREYPGELFF
V: TRBV28; size: NA; CDR3: CASRLNTGGRKTQYF
V: TRBV19; size: NA; CDR3: CASSPGTGVAGANVLTF
V: TRBV15; size: few; CDR3: CATSRDRRGYEQYF
V: TRBV6-1; size: NA; CDR3: CASSEGRQGSPTYGYTF
V: TRBV28; size: once; CDR3: CASTFSASSTDTQYF
V: TRBV6-6; size: NA; CDR3: CASSRNRDSYGYTF
V: TRBV30; size: NA; CDR3: CAWSVMGLDGETQYF
V: TRBV4-2; size: NA; CDR3: CASSQEARQGLYGYTF
V: TRBV6-1; size: NA; CDR3: CASGRGTESGYTF
V: TRBV27; size: NA; CDR3: CASAPTGPNNEQFF
V: TRBV29-1; size: NA; CDR3: CSVAGGIYEQYF
V: TRBV7-8; size: few; CDR3: CASSPVGGSLIAQYF
V: TRBV6-5; size: NA; CDR3: CASSFRGVAGTNEQYF
V: TRBV10-2; size: once; CDR3: CASRRTSGLAEQYF
V: TRBV15; size: NA; CDR3: CATSRDKTGTQYF
V: TRBV30; size: few; CDR3: CAWSVIGGGNQHF
V: TRBV10-3; size: NA; CDR3: CAISPRGDSYEQYF
V: TRBV18; size: few; CDR3: CASSQPTGFKRAFF
V: TRBV19; size: NA; CDR3: CASSHPGGANTEAFF
V: TRBV11-2; size: NA; CDR3: CASSSQGPGDGYTF
V: TRBV23-1; size: NA; CDR3: CASSQAYTDTQYF
V: TRBV19; size: NA; CDR3: CASNGLAGSGANVLTF
V: TRBV30; size: NA; CDR3: CAWSLPLGYGYTF
V: TRBV19; size: NA; CDR3: CATRVVLHGYTF
V: TRBV27; size: NA; CDR3: CASSLSAGSDTQYF
V: TRBV30; size: NA; CDR3: CAWSRTGGYQPQHF
V: TRBV11-2; size: NA; CDR3: CASSPGGLINEKLFF
V: TRBV6-6; size: NA; CDR3: CASSPGTSYNEQFF
V: TRBV11-2; size: NA; CDR3: CASSLSVIDYGYTF
V: TRBV15; size: NA; CDR3: CATSREATGPYGYTF
V: TRBV19; size: once; CDR3: CASSIWGGTEAFF
V: TRBV5-4; size: NA; CDR3: CASRSDSGTRVADTQYF
V: TRBV28; size: NA; CDR3: CASRQGAYEQYF
V: TRBV5-4; size: NA; CDR3: CASSSSSGGVGELFF
V: TRBV14; size: NA; CDR3: CASSQATPYNEQFF
V: TRBV9; size: NA; CDR3: CASSVEPSPPYEQYF
V: TRBV7-9; size: NA; CDR3: CASSFYGTGDNQPQHF
V: TRBV7-2; size: NA; CDR3: CASSFIGVKAFF
V: TRBV6-5; size: few; CDR3: CASSYSSDRLSYEQYF
V: TRBV20-1; size: few; CDR3: CSAPRGEQYF
V: TRBV18; size: once; CDR3: CASSPSQGATANYGYTF
V: TRBV6-5; size: few; CDR3: CASSYSPGQGALEQYF
V: TRBV14; size: NA; CDR3: CASSPLGTLIDTQYF